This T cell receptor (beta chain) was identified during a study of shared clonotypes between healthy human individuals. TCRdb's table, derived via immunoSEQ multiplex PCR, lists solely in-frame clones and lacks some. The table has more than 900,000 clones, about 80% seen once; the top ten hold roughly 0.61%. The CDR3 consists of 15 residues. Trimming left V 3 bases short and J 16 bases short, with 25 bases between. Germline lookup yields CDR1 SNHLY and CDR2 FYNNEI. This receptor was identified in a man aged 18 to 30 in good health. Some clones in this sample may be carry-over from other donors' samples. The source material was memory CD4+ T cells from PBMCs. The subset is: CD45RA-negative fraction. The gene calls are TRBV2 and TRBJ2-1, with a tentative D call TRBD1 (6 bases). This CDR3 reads CASSDLGVVVGAQFF. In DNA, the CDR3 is TGTGCCAGCAGTGATCTCGGGGTGGTGGTGGGGGCCCAATTCTTC. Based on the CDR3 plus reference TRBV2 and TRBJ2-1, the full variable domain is EPEVTQTPSHQVTQMGQEVILRCVPISNHLYFYWYRQILGQKVEFLVSFYNNEISEKSEIFDDQFSVERPDGSNFTLKIRSTKLEDSAMYFCASSDLGVVVGAQFFGPGTRLTVL.